This T cell receptor beta chain is from a study of STAT5B mutations in CD4+ large granular lymphocyte leukemia. Trimming pared 2 bases from V and 7 bases from J, leaving 4 bases between. The CDR3 has 11 residues. The V gene's germline CDR1 is SGHDT and CDR2 YYEEEE. The repertoire was sequenced with immunoSEQ multiplex PCR; TCRdb's copy has only in-frame clones and lacks some. The data contain tens of thousands of clones, approximately 85% of them singletons. Source material: CD4+ T cells from blood buffy coats. The chain links TRBV5-6 to TRBJ2-1; D is ambiguous. The TCR sequence derives from a human donor in good health. The CDR3 here is CASSFENEQFF. CDR3 sequence (DNA): TGTGCCAGCAGCTTCGAGAATGAGCAGTTCTTC.